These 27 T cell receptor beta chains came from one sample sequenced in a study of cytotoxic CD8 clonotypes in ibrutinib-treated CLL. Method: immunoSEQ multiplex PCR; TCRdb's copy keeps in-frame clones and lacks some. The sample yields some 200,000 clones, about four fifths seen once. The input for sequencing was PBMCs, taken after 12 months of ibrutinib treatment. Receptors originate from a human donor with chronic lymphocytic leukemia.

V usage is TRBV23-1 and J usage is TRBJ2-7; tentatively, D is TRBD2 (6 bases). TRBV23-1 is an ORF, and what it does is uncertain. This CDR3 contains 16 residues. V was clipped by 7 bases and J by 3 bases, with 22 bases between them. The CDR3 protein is CASTPGGNTYYYEQYF. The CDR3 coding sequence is TGCGCCAGCACACCTGGGGGGAACACCTACTACTACGAGCAGTACTTC.

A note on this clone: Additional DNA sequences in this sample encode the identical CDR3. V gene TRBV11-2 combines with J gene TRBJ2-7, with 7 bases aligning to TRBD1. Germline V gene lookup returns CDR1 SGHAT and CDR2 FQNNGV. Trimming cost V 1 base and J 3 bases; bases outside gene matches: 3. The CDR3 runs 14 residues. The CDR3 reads CASSLGQGGYEQYF. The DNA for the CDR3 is TGTGCCAGCAGCTTAGGACAGGGTGGCTACGAGCAGTACTTC. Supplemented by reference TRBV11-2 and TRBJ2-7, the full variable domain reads EAGVAQSPRYKIIEKRQSVAFWCNPISGHATLYWYQQILGQGPKLLIQFQNNGVVDDSQLPKDRFSAERLKGVDSTLKIQPAKLEDSAVYLCASSLGQGGYEQYFGPGTRLTVT.

The CDR3 DNA is TGTGCCAGCTCACCGGACAGGGAAGCCTACGAGCAGTACTTC. Protein product: CASSPDREAYEQYF. The chain has TRBV18 and TRBJ2-7; 8 bases fit TRBD1. Germline CDR1 KGHSH, CDR2 LQKENI. Trimming removed 3 bases from V and 2 bases from J; junction bases left unmatched: 3. The CDR3 extends over 14 amino acids.

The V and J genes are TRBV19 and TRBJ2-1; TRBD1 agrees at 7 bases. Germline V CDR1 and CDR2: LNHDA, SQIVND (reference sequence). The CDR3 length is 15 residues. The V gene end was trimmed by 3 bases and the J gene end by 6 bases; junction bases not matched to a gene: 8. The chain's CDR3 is CASSIIPGQINEQFF. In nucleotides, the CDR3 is TGTGCCAGTAGTATCATACCGGGACAGATCAATGAGCAGTTCTTC.

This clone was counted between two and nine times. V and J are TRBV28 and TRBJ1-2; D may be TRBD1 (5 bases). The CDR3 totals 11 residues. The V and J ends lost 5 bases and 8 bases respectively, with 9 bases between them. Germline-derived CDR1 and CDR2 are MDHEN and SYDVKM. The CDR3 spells CASSEEGGYTF. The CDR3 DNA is TGTGCCAGCAGTGAAGAGGGGGGCTACACCTTC.

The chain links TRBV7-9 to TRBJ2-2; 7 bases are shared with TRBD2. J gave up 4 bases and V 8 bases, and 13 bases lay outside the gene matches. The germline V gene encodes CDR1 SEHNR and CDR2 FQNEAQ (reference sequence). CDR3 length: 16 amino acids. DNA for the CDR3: TGTGCCAGCGGTCGGGGGGAGGGCCAGGGCACCGGGGAGCTGTTTTTT. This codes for CASGRGEGQGTGELFF.

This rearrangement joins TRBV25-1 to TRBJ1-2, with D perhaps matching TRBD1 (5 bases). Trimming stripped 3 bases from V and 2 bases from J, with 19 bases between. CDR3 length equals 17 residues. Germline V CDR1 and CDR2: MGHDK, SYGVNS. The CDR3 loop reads CASSDSQYGGTNYGYTF. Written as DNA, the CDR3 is TGTGCCAGCAGTGACTCCCAATACGGGGGAACCAACTATGGCTACACCTTC.

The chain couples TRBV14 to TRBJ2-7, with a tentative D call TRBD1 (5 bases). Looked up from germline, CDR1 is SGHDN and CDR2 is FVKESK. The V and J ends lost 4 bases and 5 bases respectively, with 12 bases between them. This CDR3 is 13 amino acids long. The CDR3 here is CASSPRLRDEQYF. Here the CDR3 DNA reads TGTGCCAGCAGCCCACGACTCAGGGACGAGCAGTACTTC.

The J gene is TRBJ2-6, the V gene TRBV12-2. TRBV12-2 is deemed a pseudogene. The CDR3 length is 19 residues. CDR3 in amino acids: CASRFEWGRFFAGANVLTF. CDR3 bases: TGTGCAAGTCGCTTCGAGTGGGGACGATTTTTCGCCGGGGCCAACGTCCTGACTTTC.

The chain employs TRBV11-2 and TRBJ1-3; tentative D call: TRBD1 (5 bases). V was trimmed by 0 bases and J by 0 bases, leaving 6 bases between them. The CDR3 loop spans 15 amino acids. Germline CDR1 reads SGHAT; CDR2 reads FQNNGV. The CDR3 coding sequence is TGTGCCAGCAGCTTAGATGGGACCTCTGGAAACACCATATATTTT. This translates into CASSLDGTSGNTIYF.

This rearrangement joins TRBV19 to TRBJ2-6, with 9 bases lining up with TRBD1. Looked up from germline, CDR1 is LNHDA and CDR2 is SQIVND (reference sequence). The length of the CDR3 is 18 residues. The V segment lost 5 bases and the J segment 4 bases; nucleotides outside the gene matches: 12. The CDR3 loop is CASSLGTGSNSGANVLTF. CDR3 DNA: TGTGCCAGTAGTCTCGGGACAGGGTCAAATTCCGGGGCCAACGTCCTGACTTTC. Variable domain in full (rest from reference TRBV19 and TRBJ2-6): DGGITQSPKYLFRKEGQNVTLSCEQNLNHDAMYWYRQDPGQGLRLIYYSQIVNDFQKGDIAEGYSVSREKKESFPLTVTSAQKNPTAFYLCASSLGTGSNSGANVLTFGAGSRLTVL.

The CDR3 DNA reads TGTGCCAGCAGCTTAGTCGAGGTCATCGCCACAGATACGCAGTATTTT. It codes for CASSLVEVIATDTQYF. V gene TRBV7-9 combines with J gene TRBJ2-3; D is ambiguous. V was trimmed by 1 base and J by 2 bases, leaving 13 bases between them. The length of the CDR3 is 16 residues. From germline, CDR1 is SEHNR and CDR2 FQNEAQ (reference sequence).

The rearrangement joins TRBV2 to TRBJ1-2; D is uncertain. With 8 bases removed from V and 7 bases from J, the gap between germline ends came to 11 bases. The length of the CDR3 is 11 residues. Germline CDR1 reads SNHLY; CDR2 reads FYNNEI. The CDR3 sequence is CASWMASGYTF. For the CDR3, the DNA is TGTGCCAGCTGGATGGCGAGTGGCTACACCTTC.

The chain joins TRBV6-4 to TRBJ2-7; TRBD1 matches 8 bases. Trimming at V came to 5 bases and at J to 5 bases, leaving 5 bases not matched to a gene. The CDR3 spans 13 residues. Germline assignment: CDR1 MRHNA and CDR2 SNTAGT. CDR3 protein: CASSPDRGHEQYF. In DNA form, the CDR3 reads TGTGCCAGCAGTCCCGACAGGGGCCACGAGCAGTACTTC.

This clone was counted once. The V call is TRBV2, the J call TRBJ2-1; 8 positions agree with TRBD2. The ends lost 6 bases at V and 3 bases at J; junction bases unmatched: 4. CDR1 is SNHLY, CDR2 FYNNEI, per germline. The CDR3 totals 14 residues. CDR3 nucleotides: TGTGCCAGCAGGGCGGGACTAGACTACAATGAGCAGTTCTTC. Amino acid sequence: CASRAGLDYNEQFF.

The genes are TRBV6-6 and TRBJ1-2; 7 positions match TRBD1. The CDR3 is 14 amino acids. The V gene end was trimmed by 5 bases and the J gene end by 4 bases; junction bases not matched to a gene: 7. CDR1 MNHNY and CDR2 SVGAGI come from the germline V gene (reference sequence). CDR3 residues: CASSLTGMGYGYTF. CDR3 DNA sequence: TGTGCCAGCAGTCTGACAGGGATGGGCTATGGCTACACCTTC.

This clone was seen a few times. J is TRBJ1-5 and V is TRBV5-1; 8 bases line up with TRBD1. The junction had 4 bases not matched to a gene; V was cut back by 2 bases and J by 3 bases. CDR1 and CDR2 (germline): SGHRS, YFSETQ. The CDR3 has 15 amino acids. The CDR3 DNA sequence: TGCGCCAGCAGCTTTTCGGGACAGGACAATCAGCCCCAGCATTTT. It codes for CASSFSGQDNQPQHF.

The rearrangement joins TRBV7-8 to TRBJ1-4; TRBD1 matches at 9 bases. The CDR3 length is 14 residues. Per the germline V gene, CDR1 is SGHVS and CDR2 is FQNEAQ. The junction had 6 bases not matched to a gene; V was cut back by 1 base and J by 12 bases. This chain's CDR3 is CASSLVLRDRELFF. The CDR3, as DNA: TGTGCCAGCAGCTTAGTCCTCCGGGACAGGGAACTGTTTTTT.

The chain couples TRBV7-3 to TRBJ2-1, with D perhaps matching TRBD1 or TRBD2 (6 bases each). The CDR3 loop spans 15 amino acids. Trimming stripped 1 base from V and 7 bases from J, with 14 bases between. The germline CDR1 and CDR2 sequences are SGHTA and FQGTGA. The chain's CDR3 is CASSLSPGAINEQFF. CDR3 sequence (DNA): TGTGCCAGCAGCTTAAGCCCGGGGGCCATAAATGAGCAGTTCTTC.

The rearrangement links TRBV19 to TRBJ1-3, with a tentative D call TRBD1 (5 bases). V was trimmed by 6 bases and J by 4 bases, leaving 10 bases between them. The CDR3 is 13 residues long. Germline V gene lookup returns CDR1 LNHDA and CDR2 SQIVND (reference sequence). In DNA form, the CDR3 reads TGTGCCAGTAGACAGGCCGGAGGAAACACCATATATTTT. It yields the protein CASRQAGGNTIYF.

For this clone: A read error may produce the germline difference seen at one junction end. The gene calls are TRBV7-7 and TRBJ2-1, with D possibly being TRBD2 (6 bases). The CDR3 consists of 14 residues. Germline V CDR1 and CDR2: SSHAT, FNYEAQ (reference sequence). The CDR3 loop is CASSPDYPSNEQFF. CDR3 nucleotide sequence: TGTGCTAGCAGCCCGGACTACCCCTCGAATGAGCAGTTCTTC.

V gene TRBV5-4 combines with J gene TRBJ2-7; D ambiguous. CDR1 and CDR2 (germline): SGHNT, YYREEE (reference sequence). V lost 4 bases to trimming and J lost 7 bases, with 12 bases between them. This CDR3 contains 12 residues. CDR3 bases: TGTGCCAGCAGCCGAACCAATGGGGAGCAGTACTTC. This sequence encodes CASSRTNGEQYF.

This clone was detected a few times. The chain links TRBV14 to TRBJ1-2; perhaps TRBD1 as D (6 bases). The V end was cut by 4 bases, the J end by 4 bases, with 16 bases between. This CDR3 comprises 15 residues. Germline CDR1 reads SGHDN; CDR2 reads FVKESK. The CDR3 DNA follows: TGTGCCAGCAGCCGAGGGACCGCCAGGGGCTATGGCTACACCTTC. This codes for CASSRGTARGYGYTF.

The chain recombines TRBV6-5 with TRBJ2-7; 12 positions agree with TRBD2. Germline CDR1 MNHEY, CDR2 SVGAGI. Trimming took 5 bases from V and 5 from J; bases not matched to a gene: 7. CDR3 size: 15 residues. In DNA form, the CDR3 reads TGTGCCAGCAGTAAACTAGCGGGGGGTGGCAACGAGCAGTACTTC. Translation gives CASSKLAGGGNEQYF.

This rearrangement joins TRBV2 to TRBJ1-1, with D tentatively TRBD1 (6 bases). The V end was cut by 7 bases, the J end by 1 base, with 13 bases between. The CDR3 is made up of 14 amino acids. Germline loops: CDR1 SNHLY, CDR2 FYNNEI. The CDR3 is CASTRGLTNTEAFF. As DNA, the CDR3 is TGTGCCAGCACACGGGGGCTTACGAACACTGAAGCTTTCTTT.

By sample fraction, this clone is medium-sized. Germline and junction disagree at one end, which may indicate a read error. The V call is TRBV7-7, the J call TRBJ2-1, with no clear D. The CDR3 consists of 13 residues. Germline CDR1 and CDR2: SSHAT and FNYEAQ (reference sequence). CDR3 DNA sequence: TGTGCTAGCAGCCCTGACCGTTACAATGAGCAGTTCTTC. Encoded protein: CASSPDRYNEQFF.

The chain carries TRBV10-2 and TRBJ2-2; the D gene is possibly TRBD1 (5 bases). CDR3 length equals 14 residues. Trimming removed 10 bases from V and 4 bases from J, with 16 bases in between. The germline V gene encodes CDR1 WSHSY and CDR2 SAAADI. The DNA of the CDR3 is TGCGCCACACACTTATTCGACAGCACCGGGGAGCTGTTTTTT. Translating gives CATHLFDSTGELFF.